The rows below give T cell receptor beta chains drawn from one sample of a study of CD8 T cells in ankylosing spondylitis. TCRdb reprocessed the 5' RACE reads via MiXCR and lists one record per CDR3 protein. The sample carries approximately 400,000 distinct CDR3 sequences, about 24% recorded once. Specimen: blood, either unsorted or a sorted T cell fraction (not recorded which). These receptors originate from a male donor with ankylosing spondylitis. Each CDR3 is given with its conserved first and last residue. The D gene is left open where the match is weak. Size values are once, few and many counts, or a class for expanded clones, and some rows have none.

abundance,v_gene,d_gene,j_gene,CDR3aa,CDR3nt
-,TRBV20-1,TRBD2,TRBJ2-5,CSARVFGGRTQETQYF,TGCAGTGCTAGAGTTTTTGGCGGGAGGACCCAAGAGACCCAGTACTTC
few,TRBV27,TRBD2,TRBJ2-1,CASSGWTRPSYNEQFF,TGTGCCAGCAGTGGTTGGACTAGGCCCTCCTACAATGAGCAGTTCTTC
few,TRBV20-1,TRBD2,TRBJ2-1,CSARETSGSGNEQFF,TGCAGTGCTAGAGAAACTAGCGGGAGCGGGAATGAGCAGTTCTTC
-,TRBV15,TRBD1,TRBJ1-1,CATSRGSGGENTEAFF,TGTGCCACCAGCAGAGGATCAGGGGGCGAGAACACTGAAGCTTTCTTT
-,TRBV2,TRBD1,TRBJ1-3,CASRTGLNTIYF,TGTGCCAGCAGGACAGGGTTAAACACCATATATTTT
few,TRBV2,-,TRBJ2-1,CASSARLGSNEQFF,TGTGCCAGCAGTGCCCGACTAGGGTCCAATGAGCAGTTCTTC
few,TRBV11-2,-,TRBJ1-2,CASSPGTPTTYGYTF,TGTGCCAGCAGCCCAGGGACACCTACAACCTATGGCTACACCTTC
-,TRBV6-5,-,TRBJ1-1,CASSLQRVNTEAFF,TGTGCCAGCAGTCTACAGAGGGTGAACACTGAAGCTTTCTTT
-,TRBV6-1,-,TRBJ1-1,CASSEAYGAFF,TGTGCCAGCAGTGAAGCGTATGGCGCTTTCTTT
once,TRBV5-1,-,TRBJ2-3,CASSLVAGQDTQYF,TGCGCCAGCAGCTTGGTGGCTGGACAGGATACGCAGTATTTT
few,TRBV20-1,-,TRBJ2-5,CSALAEGQETQYF,TGCAGTGCTTTAGCGGAGGGCCAAGAGACCCAGTACTTC
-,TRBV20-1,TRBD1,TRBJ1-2,CSAVRQGVNYGYTF,TGCAGTGCCGTCAGACAGGGAGTAAACTATGGCTACACCTTC
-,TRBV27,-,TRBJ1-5,CASSFRREEPQHF,TGTGCCAGCAGTTTTCGCAGGGAAGAGCCCCAGCATTTT
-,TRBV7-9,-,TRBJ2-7,CASSLGGSDEQYF,TGTGCCAGCAGCTTAGGTGGGTCGGACGAGCAGTACTTC
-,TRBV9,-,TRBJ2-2,CASSPRRAENTGELFF,TGTGCCAGCAGCCCCCGACGGGCAGAAAACACCGGGGAGCTGTTTTTT
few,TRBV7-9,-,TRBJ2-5,CASSFLTLQETQYF,TGTGCCAGCAGCTTTCTGACCCTACAAGAGACCCAGTACTTC
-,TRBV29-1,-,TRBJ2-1,CSARLGHNEQFF,TGCAGCGCCCGACTAGGTCACAATGAGCAGTTCTTC
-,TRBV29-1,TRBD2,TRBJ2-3,CSVEKAGGPDTQYF,TGCAGCGTTGAAAAAGCGGGAGGGCCGGATACGCAGTATTTT
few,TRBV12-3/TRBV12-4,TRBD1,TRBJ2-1,CASSPGQGASGHYNEQFF,TGTGCCAGCAGCCCGGGACAGGGCGCCAGCGGGCATTACAATGAGCAGTTCTTC
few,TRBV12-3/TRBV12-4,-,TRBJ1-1,CASSLSSTMNTEAFF,TGTGCCAGCAGTCTTAGTTCTACCATGAACACTGAAGCTTTCTTT
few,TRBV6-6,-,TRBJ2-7,CASSYHDSYEQYF,TGTGCCAGCAGTTATCATGACAGCTACGAGCAGTACTTC
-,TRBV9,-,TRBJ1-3,CASSVRTGKVGNTIYF,TGTGCCAGCAGCGTAAGGACTGGGAAGGTTGGAAACACCATATATTTT
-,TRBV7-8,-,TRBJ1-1,CASSLVGGQGTMNTEAFF,TGTGCCAGCAGCTTAGTAGGAGGGCAGGGGACCATGAACACTGAAGCTTTCTTT
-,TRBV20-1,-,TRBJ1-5,CSAQGVSNQPQHF,TGCAGTGCGCAGGGTGTATCAAATCAGCCCCAGCATTTT
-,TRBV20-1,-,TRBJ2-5,CSVSGNQETQYF,TGCAGTGTGTCGGGGAACCAAGAGACCCAGTACTTC
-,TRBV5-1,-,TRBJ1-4,CASSLGPAEGNEKLFF,TGCGCCAGCAGCCTAGGACCGGCCGAGGGTAATGAAAAACTGTTTTTT
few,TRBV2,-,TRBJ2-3,CASSEVGYTDTQYF,TGTGCCAGCAGTGAAGTAGGGTACACAGATACGCAGTATTTT
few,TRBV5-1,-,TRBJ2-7,CASSLAAGYEQYF,TGCGCCAGCAGCTTGGCCGCTGGATACGAGCAGTACTTC
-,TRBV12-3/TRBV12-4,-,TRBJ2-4,CASSFLPGNIQYF,TGTGCCAGCAGTTTCCTCCCAGGGAACATTCAGTACTTC